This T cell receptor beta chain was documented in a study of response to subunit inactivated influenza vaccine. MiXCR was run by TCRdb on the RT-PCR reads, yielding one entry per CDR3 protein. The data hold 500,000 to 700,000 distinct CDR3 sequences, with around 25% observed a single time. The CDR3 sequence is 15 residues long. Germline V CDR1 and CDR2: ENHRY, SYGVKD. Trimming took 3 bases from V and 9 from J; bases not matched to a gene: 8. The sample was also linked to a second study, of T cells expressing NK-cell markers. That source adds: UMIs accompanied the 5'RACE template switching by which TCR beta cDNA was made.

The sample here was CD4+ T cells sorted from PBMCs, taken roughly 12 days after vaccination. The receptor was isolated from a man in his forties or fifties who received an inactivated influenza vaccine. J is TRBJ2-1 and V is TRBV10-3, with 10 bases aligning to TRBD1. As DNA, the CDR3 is TGTGCCATCAGTGATCGGGGACAGGGGTTTCCTGAGCAGTTCTTC. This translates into CAISDRGQGFPEQFF.